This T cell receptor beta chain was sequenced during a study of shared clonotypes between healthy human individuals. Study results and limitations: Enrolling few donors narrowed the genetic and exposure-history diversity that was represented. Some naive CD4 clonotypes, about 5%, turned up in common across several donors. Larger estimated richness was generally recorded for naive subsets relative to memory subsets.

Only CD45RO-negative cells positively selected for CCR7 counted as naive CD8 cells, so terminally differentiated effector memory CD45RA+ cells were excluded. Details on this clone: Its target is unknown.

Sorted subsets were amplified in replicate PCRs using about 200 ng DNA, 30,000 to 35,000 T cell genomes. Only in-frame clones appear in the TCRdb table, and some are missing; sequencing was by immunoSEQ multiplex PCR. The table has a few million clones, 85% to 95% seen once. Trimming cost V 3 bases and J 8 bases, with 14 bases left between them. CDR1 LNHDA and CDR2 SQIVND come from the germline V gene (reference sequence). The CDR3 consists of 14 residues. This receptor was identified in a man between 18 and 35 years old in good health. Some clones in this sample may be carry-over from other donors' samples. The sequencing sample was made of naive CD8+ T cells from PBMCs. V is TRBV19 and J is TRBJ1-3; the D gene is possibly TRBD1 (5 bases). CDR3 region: CASSIRGAKDTIYF. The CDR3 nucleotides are TGTGCCAGTAGTATCCGAGGGGCAAAGGACACCATATATTTT.